These 7 T cell receptor beta chains were sequenced from one sample in a study of Graves' ophthalmopathy and Graves' hyperthyroidism. RNA transcripts were the template, and TCR beta CDR3 regions were amplified from them. First-round RT-PCR used HTBI primers; second-round multiplex PCR followed. TCRdb reprocessed the multiplex PCR reads via MiXCR and lists one record per CDR3 protein. The table lists 500,000 to 600,000 distinct CDR3 sequences, less than 45% of them singletons. The specimen was peripheral blood or thyroid tissue (not recorded which). These receptors originate from an adult man with Graves' hyperthyroidism.

Ten or more counts support this clonotype. The chain carries TRBV7-8 and TRBJ2-7, with 8 bases aligning to TRBD1. J lost 0 bases, V lost 4 bases, and 14 bases had no gene match. CDR1 is SGHVS and CDR2 is FQNEAQ in the germline V gene. The CDR3 has 18 amino acids. The CDR3 DNA sequence: TGTGCCAGCAGCTACGGGCGTGTCAGGGGGCGCGCCTCCTACGAGCAGTACTTC. Translating it yields CASSYGRVRGRASYEQYF.

The genes are TRBV29-1 and TRBJ1-2; D unresolved. CDR1 is SQVTM and CDR2 is ANQGSEA in the germline V gene. V was trimmed by 8 bases and J by 6 bases, leaving 22 bases between them. This CDR3 comprises 14 residues. This CDR3 reads CSLVLDGAKDGYTF. CDR3 coding DNA: TGCAGCTTGGTTCTGGACGGTGCTAAGGATGGCTACACCTTC.

This chain uses TRBV12-3 or TRBV12-4 with TRBJ2-5; D call uncertain. This CDR3 contains 13 residues. The germline V and J ends were trimmed by 3 bases and 3 bases, with 8 bases remaining between them. The chain's CDR3 is CASSLSVEETQYF. Here the CDR3 DNA reads TGTGCCAGCAGTTTGTCGGTTGAAGAGACCCAGTACTTC.

This clonotype was found many times. V usage is TRBV12-3 or TRBV12-4 and J usage is TRBJ2-7; no clear D. CDR3 length: 13 residues. The V and J ends lost 5 bases and 2 bases respectively, with 10 bases between them. In DNA form, the CDR3 reads TGTGCCAGCAGTCTCCAGGTCCCCTACGAGCAGTACTTC. The encoded protein is CASSLQVPYEQYF.

The rearrangement uses TRBV12-3 or TRBV12-4 and TRBJ1-5; D remains ambiguous. The CDR3 covers 15 residues. The V gene lost 1 base and the J gene lost 6 bases, with 13 bases spanning the gap. The CDR3 loop reads CASSLGLLGSQPQHF. The CDR3 DNA follows: TGTGCCAGCAGTTTAGGGCTCCTTGGGAGTCAGCCCCAGCATTTT.

V is TRBV10-3 and J is TRBJ2-7; perhaps TRBD2 as D (5 bases). The germline V gene has CDR1 ENHRY and CDR2 SYGVKD. The CDR3 runs to 14 residues. Between the trimmed V and J ends, which lost 5 bases and 0 bases, there was a span of 11 bases. CDR3 sequence reads: CAISIGRSSYEQYF. CDR3 nucleotide sequence: TGTGCCATCAGTATTGGGAGAAGCTCCTACGAGCAGTACTTC.

This clonotype was recorded at least ten times. The chain is built from TRBV20-1 and TRBJ2-5, with D perhaps assigned TRBD1 or TRBD2 (7 bases each). This CDR3 spans 15 amino acids. Germline V CDR1 and CDR2: DFQATT, SNEGSKA (reference sequence). V was cut by 1 base and J by 2 bases, with 14 bases left in between. The CDR3 nucleotides are TGCAGTGCTAGAGGGGGAGGGGGCTTTCAAGAGACCCAGTACTTC. This codes for CSARGGGGFQETQYF.